A selection of T cell receptor beta chains follows, all from one sample in a study of cytomegalovirus exposure and HLA in healthy donors. Assay: immunoSEQ multiplex PCR; the TCRdb copy retains only in-frame clones and omits some. The sample shows 140,000 to 150,000 clones, approximately 80% of them seen only once. The sequenced material came from PBMCs. These receptors came from a boy aged 2 to 10 in good health and CMV-seronegative. The conserved cysteine and the conserved F or W are not part of the CDR3 here.

V gene: TRBV4-1; J gene: TRBJ1-1; CDR3 protein: ASSFGGNLNTEAF
V gene: TRBV7-2; J gene: TRBJ2-3; CDR3 protein: ASSLLAGGRDTQY
V gene: TRBV5-4; J gene: TRBJ2-5; CDR3 protein: ASSSVADRETQY
V gene: TRBV28; J gene: TRBJ2-2; CDR3 protein: ASSLRQGAVAGELF
V gene: TRBV7-2; J gene: TRBJ2-7; CDR3 protein: ASSLGGGTGYEQY
V gene: TRBV6-1; J gene: TRBJ2-3; CDR3 protein: ASRLASLSTDTQY
V gene: TRBV6-1; J gene: TRBJ1-1; CDR3 protein: ASSADFGAEAF
V gene: TRBV7-2; J gene: TRBJ2-1; CDR3 protein: ASSFLSGSFDEQF
V gene: TRBV7-2; J gene: TRBJ2-7; CDR3 protein: ASSLALSSGSLEQY
V gene: TRBV11-2; J gene: TRBJ1-6; CDR3 protein: ASSLLPGNNSPLH
V gene: TRBV30; J gene: TRBJ2-3; CDR3 protein: AWSGQNTDTQY
V gene: TRBV5-5; J gene: TRBJ2-3; CDR3 protein: ASSPSGSGRTDTQY
V gene: TRBV5-1; J gene: TRBJ2-7; CDR3 protein: ASSPGLAGGFYEQY
V gene: TRBV23-1; J gene: TRBJ2-5; CDR3 protein: ASSAVRDYQETQY
V gene: TRBV4-2; J gene: TRBJ2-1; CDR3 protein: ASSQAGTAGENEQF
V gene: TRBV29-1; J gene: TRBJ2-3; CDR3 protein: SVSYGLAGGTDTQY
V gene: TRBV4-1; J gene: TRBJ2-1; CDR3 protein: ASSQASGGAPYNEQF
V gene: TRBV4-2; J gene: TRBJ2-5; CDR3 protein: ASSPGFFGGVQETQY
V gene: TRBV27; J gene: TRBJ1-6; CDR3 protein: ASRREGQGTPSSYNSPLH
V gene: TRBV7-6; J gene: TRBJ2-5; CDR3 protein: ASSFSGQGGETQY
V gene: TRBV4-2; J gene: TRBJ1-2; CDR3 protein: ASSQDRQGGYGYT
V gene: TRBV11-2; J gene: TRBJ1-2; CDR3 protein: ASSLDTPGGNYGYT
V gene: TRBV7-3; J gene: TRBJ2-1; CDR3 protein: ASSFDTSGMNEQF
V gene: TRBV4-1; J gene: TRBJ1-3; CDR3 protein: ASSQDNTNRGQTGNTIY
V gene: TRBV9; J gene: TRBJ2-1; CDR3 protein: ASSVGGRTGDNEQF
V gene: TRBV7-9; J gene: TRBJ2-7; CDR3 protein: ASSFSIGTVSYEQY
V gene: TRBV28; J gene: NA; CDR3 protein: ASSLSGGYEQY
V gene: TRBV5-1; J gene: TRBJ1-6; CDR3 protein: ASRLPQGVAGNSPLH
V gene: TRBV4-3; J gene: TRBJ2-7; CDR3 protein: ASSHGPGQRTYEQY
V gene: TRBV5-6; J gene: TRBJ2-7; CDR3 protein: ASSRTPPEQY
V gene: TRBV5-4; J gene: TRBJ1-6; CDR3 protein: ASSPDWGDSYNSPLH
V gene: TRBV5-4; J gene: TRBJ2-3; CDR3 protein: ASSSPGLYRTDTQY
V gene: TRBV29-1; J gene: TRBJ2-7; CDR3 protein: SVINRDGSYEQY
V gene: TRBV28; J gene: TRBJ2-2; CDR3 protein: ASIGGRNTGELF
V gene: TRBV19; J gene: TRBJ2-5; CDR3 protein: ASSITSGGAEAQY
V gene: TRBV25-1; J gene: TRBJ1-4; CDR3 protein: ASSEGTRRGPNEKLF
V gene: TRBV2; J gene: TRBJ2-7; CDR3 protein: ASREVLSYEQY
V gene: TRBV7-2; J gene: TRBJ2-7; CDR3 protein: ASSRVSSYEQY
V gene: TRBV7-2; J gene: TRBJ1-5; CDR3 protein: ASSLEAGEYQPQH
V gene: TRBV18; J gene: TRBJ2-1; CDR3 protein: ASFLSGRSYNEQF
V gene: TRBV30; J gene: TRBJ2-1; CDR3 protein: AWTGGGNEQF
V gene: TRBV10-3; J gene: TRBJ2-1; CDR3 protein: AISESPAGGYNEQF
V gene: TRBV28; J gene: TRBJ2-3; CDR3 protein: ASSTGLVGTDTQY
V gene: TRBV2; J gene: TRBJ2-1; CDR3 protein: ASRYRESSYNEQF
V gene: TRBV6-4; J gene: TRBJ2-2; CDR3 protein: ASSADSDTGELF
V gene: TRBV6-1; J gene: TRBJ1-2; CDR3 protein: ASSEGVRGNYGYT
V gene: TRBV7-2; J gene: TRBJ1-1; CDR3 protein: ASSLASRGRMANTEAF
V gene: TRBV5-6; J gene: TRBJ1-2; CDR3 protein: ASSADQGARGYT
V gene: TRBV10-3; J gene: TRBJ2-1; CDR3 protein: AISDLAGEVFNEQF
V gene: TRBV9; J gene: TRBJ2-3; CDR3 protein: ASSVGQGTSTDTQY
V gene: TRBV15; J gene: TRBJ1-2; CDR3 protein: ATSGGYNYGYT